The 3 T cell receptor beta chains below come from one sample, sequenced in a study of CD8+ T cells in alopecia areata. Reverse transcribed after extraction, RNA yielded cDNA as the sequencing template. Here immunoSEQ multiplex PCR was the method, and the copy in TCRdb shows in-frame clones only, minus some. The sample includes 150,000 to 200,000 clones, roughly 60% of them seen just once. This sample comprised CD4+ T cells sorted from blood, obtained at week 0. The receptors were sampled from a human donor with alopecia areata.

This clone has only a few counts. The gene calls are TRBV6-5 and TRBJ2-7; D might be TRBD2 (5 bases). CDR1 is MNHEY, CDR2 SVGAGI, per germline. V was cut by 6 bases and J by 0 bases, with 12 bases left in between. The CDR3 extends over 14 amino acids. The CDR3 protein is CASRVDGNSYEQYF. Written as DNA, the CDR3 is TGTGCCAGCAGGGTCGACGGGAACTCCTACGAGCAGTACTTC.

This clone has only a few counts. The chain carries TRBV2 and TRBJ1-1; tentatively, D is TRBD1 (5 bases). V gave up 2 bases and J gave up 1 base, with 5 bases separating them. This CDR3 comprises 13 residues. The germline CDR1 and CDR2 sequences are SNHLY and FYNNEI. The CDR3: CASSEQGNTEAFF. The CDR3 region has the DNA TGTGCCAGCAGTGAACAGGGGAACACTGAAGCTTTCTTT.

The V gene is TRBV7-8, the J gene TRBJ2-7, with D perhaps matching TRBD1 (6 bases). V was shortened by 3 bases and J by 5 bases, with 20 bases between the two germline ends. The germline gives CDR1 SGHVS, CDR2 FQNEAQ. CDR3 size: 16 residues. The CDR3 nucleotides read TGTGCCAGCAGCTTGTCAGCCCCCACAGGGATCCACGAGCAGTACTTC. Its protein product is CASSLSAPTGIHEQYF.